Listed here are 22 T cell receptor beta chains from one sample, sequenced in a study of cytomegalovirus exposure and HLA in healthy donors. The PCR ran on 60 Vbeta and 13 Jbeta primers. Sequenced by immunoSEQ multiplex PCR; TCRdb stores in-frame clones only, minus some. In total, the table holds roughly 80,000 clones. Sequencing was done on a sample of PBMCs. The receptors were gathered from a man over 45 in good health and CMV-seronegative.

This chain joins TRBV6-5 and TRBJ1-5; tentative D call: TRBD1 (6 bases). This CDR3 region has 15 residues. Between the trimmed V and J ends, which lost 0 bases and 9 bases, there was a span of 15 bases. CDR1 MNHEY and CDR2 SVGAGI come from the germline V gene. The CDR3 reads CASSYSRWGHRPQHF. CDR3 coding DNA: TGTGCCAGCAGTTACTCGAGGTGGGGGCACCGGCCCCAGCATTTT.

The rearrangement uses TRBV6-5 and TRBJ2-3; perhaps TRBD2 as D (5 bases). Germline V CDR1 and CDR2: MNHEY, SVGAGI. V was cut by 6 bases and J by 0 bases, with 13 bases left in between. This CDR3 region has 15 residues. CDR3 residues: CASSRLGASTDTQYF. Written as DNA, the CDR3 is TGTGCCAGCAGCCGACTGGGAGCTAGCACAGATACGCAGTATTTT.

The V call is TRBV7-9, the J call TRBJ1-5; the D gene is possibly TRBD1 (5 bases). CDR3 length: 14 amino acids. Germline V CDR1 and CDR2: SEHNR, FQNEAQ (reference sequence). The germline V and J ends were trimmed by 3 bases and 0 bases, with 6 bases remaining between them. The CDR3 reads CASSFGHSNQPQHF. CDR3 nucleotide sequence: TGTGCCAGCAGCTTTGGACATAGCAATCAGCCCCAGCATTTT. Full variable domain (remainder filled in from reference TRBV7-9 and TRBJ1-5): DTGVSQNPRHKITKRGQNVTFRCDPISEHNRLYWYRQTLGQGPEFLTYFQNEAQLEKSRLLSDRFSAERPKGSFSTLEIQRTEQGDSAMYLCASSFGHSNQPQHFGDGTRLSIL.

This chain joins TRBV28 and TRBJ2-3; 7 nucleotides agree with TRBD2. In germline, CDR1 is MDHEN, CDR2 SYDVKM. V lost 10 bases to trimming and J lost 1 base; unmatched junction nucleotides: 11. The CDR3 length is 15 residues. CDR3: CAINGGFRGTDTQYF. CDR3 nucleotide sequence: TGTGCCATCAACGGGGGGTTTCGGGGCACAGATACGCAGTATTTT.

The chain joins TRBV5-6 to TRBJ1-2; 12 nucleotides agree with TRBD1. V gave up 1 base and J gave up 4 bases; unmatched junction bases: 8. Germline V gene sequence: CDR1 SGHDT, CDR2 YYEEEE. The CDR3 spans 17 residues. The CDR3 is CASSLTGTGGRSYGYTF. In DNA, the CDR3 is TGTGCCAGCAGCTTGACCGGGACAGGGGGCAGGAGCTATGGCTACACCTTC. The variable domain in full, completed from reference TRBV5-6 and TRBJ1-2, reads DAGVTQSPTHLIKTRGQQVTLRCSPKSGHDTVSWYQQALGQGPQFIFQYYEEEERQRGNFPDRFSGHQFPNYSSELNVNALLLGDSALYLCASSLTGTGGRSYGYTFGSGTRLTVV.

Concerning this clone: Other DNA sequences in this sample translate to the same CDR3. This chain connects TRBV6-1 to TRBJ2-2; TRBD2 matches at 15 bases. The CDR3 spans 18 residues. Losses at the gene ends were 2 bases for V and 4 bases for J; bases not matched to a gene: 5. Germline CDR1 reads MNHNS; CDR2 reads SASEGT. The CDR3, as DNA: TGTGCCAGCAGTGAACCGGGACTAGCGGGGGGTAGCACCGGGGAGCTGTTTTTT. This gives the protein CASSEPGLAGGSTGELFF.

In regard to this clone: One end of the junction does not line up with germline, which may come from a read error. The chain employs TRBV19 and TRBJ2-1, with TRBD2 matching over 7 bases. The length of the CDR3 is 14 residues. Germline V gene data show CDR1 as LNHDA and CDR2 as SQIVND (reference sequence). The CDR3 loop reads CASRTRDYYDEQFF. In DNA, the CDR3 is TGTGCCAGTAGGACCCGGGACTACTACGATGAGCAGTTCTTC. Drawing the rest from reference TRBV19 and TRBJ2-1, the complete variable domain is DGGITQSPKYLFRKEGQNVTLSCEQNLNHDAMYWYRQDPGQGLRLIYYSQIVNDFQKGDIAEGYSVSREKKESFPLTVTSAQKNPTAFYLCASRTRDYYDEQFFGPGTRLTVL.

The chain recombines TRBV7-3 with TRBJ2-3; possibly TRBD1 for D (6 bases). V was trimmed by 5 bases and J by 4 bases, leaving 16 bases between them. Germline loops: CDR1 SGHTA, CDR2 FQGTGA. The CDR3 is 15 amino acids. This CDR3 is CASSQQGNYADTQYF. CDR3 coding DNA: TGTGCCAGCAGCCAACAGGGCAACTACGCAGATACGCAGTATTTT.

The gene calls are TRBV28 and TRBJ1-2; tentative D call: TRBD1 (5 bases). CDR1 and CDR2 from the germline V gene are MDHEN and SYDVKM. Trimming cost V 1 base and J 4 bases, with 13 bases left between them. This CDR3 is built from 15 residues. The CDR3 coding sequence is TGTGCCAGCAGTTTATTCGCCAGGGCGGCCTATGGCTACACCTTC. Its translation: CASSLFARAAYGYTF.

The V call is TRBV10-3, the J call TRBJ2-1; D is possibly TRBD2 (5 bases). Germline V gene data show CDR1 as ENHRY and CDR2 as SYGVKD. The V end lost 3 bases, the J end lost 8 bases, and 20 bases lay between the germline ends. The CDR3 totals 16 residues. The CDR3 DNA reads as TGTGCCATCAGTGATCCCGCGGGTTCACCTAACTATGAGCAGTTCTTC. Its translation is CAISDPAGSPNYEQFF.

V and J are TRBV5-4 and TRBJ1-6; D is ambiguous. V lost 2 bases and J 8 bases, leaving 11 bases between the germline ends. The CDR3 consists of 14 residues. Germline loops: CDR1 SGHNT, CDR2 YYREEE (reference sequence). The CDR3 is CASSFSGLHSPLHF. CDR3 DNA: TGTGCCAGCAGCTTTTCGGGGTTGCATTCACCCCTCCACTTT.

The chain is built from TRBV5-1 and TRBJ2-7; 10 nucleotides line up with TRBD2. The CDR3 is 15 residues long. With 0 bases clipped from V and 4 bases from J, the junction kept 4 bases outside the gene matches. Germline V gives CDR1 SGHRS, CDR2 YFSETQ. The CDR3 loop is CASSLGASGSYEQYF. CDR3 sequence (DNA): TGCGCCAGCAGCTTGGGGGCTAGCGGGAGTTACGAGCAGTACTTC.

The chain joins TRBV28 to TRBJ2-4; TRBD2 matches at 8 bases. Germline V gene sequence: CDR1 MDHEN, CDR2 SYDVKM. Losses at the gene ends were 2 bases for V and 0 bases for J; bases not matched to a gene: 3. The CDR3 sequence is 16 residues long. The CDR3 region is CASSLPAGVAKNIQYF. The CDR3 DNA reads as TGTGCCAGCAGTTTACCAGCGGGGGTAGCCAAAAACATTCAGTACTTC.

The chain joins TRBV28 to TRBJ1-6, with 7 positions matching TRBD1. The CDR3 is 14 amino acids. The V segment lost 11 bases and the J segment 10 bases; nucleotides outside the gene matches: 14. CDR1 and CDR2 from the germline V gene are MDHEN and SYDVKM. CDR3 sequence: CAVNRGRVNSPLHF. CDR3 nucleotides: TGTGCCGTAAACAGGGGAAGGGTCAACTCACCCCTCCACTTT.

The chain links TRBV19 to TRBJ2-3; TRBD1 agrees at 9 bases. Trimming took 9 bases from V and 2 from J; bases not matched to a gene: 9. The CDR3 has 15 amino acids. The germline V gene encodes CDR1 LNHDA and CDR2 SQIVND (reference sequence). The CDR3 region has the DNA TGTGCCAGCCAAAGAGACAGGGGGTTCACAGATACGCAGTATTTT. Translated: CASQRDRGFTDTQYF.

V is TRBV4-2 and J is TRBJ1-2, with 8 positions matching TRBD1. V trimming: 11 bases; J trimming: 3 bases; junction bases outside the gene matches: 23. The CDR3 is 18 residues long. Germline CDR1 is LGHNA and CDR2 is YNFKEQ. CDR3 in DNA: TGTGCCCCCAGCCAAGATTACGGCAGGGGGCTGATAGACTATGGCTACACCTTC. Its protein product is CAPSQDYGRGLIDYGYTF.

This chain joins TRBV7-3 and TRBJ2-2; 11 bases match TRBD2. V shed 4 bases, J shed 5 bases, and the junction held 3 bases outside the gene matches. This CDR3 comprises 15 residues. Per germline, CDR1 SGHTA and CDR2 FQGTGA. In nucleotides, the CDR3 is TGTGCCAGCAGCTCACTAGCGGGGGTTACCGGGGAGCTGTTTTTT. As protein: CASSSLAGVTGELFF.

The chain recombines TRBV10-3 with TRBJ2-5; TRBD1 agrees at 7 bases. The CDR3 totals 14 residues. The germline CDR1 and CDR2 sequences are ENHRY and SYGVKD. Trimming removed 4 bases from V and 3 bases from J; junction bases left unmatched: 5. Written as DNA, the CDR3 is TGTGCCATCAGTGGGGGACAGCAGGAAGAGACCCAGTACTTC. As protein: CAISGGQQEETQYF.

The chain recombines TRBV10-1 with TRBJ2-2; 9 nucleotides align to TRBD2. CDR1 is WNHNN, CDR2 SYGVQD, per germline (reference sequence). The V gene end was trimmed by 0 bases and the J gene end by 1 base; junction bases not matched to a gene: 3. The CDR3 runs 17 residues. The CDR3 bases are TGCGCCAGCAGTGAGTCGATAGCGGGGGAGAACACCGGGGAGCTGTTTTTT. It specifies CASSESIAGENTGELFF.

V gene TRBV6-5 combines with J gene TRBJ1-3; no definite D call. V lost 2 bases, J lost 2 bases, and 7 bases lay in between. CDR1 is MNHEY and CDR2 is SVGAGI in the germline V gene. The CDR3 totals 14 residues. The CDR3: CASSYGGAGNTIYF. In DNA, the CDR3 is TGTGCCAGCAGTTACGGCGGGGCTGGAAACACCATATATTTT.

This sequence joins TRBV29-1 and TRBJ2-3; maybe TRBD2 (7 bases). Per the germline V gene, CDR1 is SQVTM and CDR2 is ANQGSEA. Trimming took off 4 bases at V and 2 bases at J, with 19 bases between the two ends. The CDR3 has 16 amino acids. CDR3 in DNA: TGCAGCGTTGTAGGGGGGCTAGCGGAGATCACAGATACGCAGTATTTT. As protein: CSVVGGLAEITDTQYF.

The chain joins TRBV4-2 to TRBJ2-1, with 11 bases that match TRBD1. This CDR3 has 16 amino acids. Trimming cost V 0 bases and J 3 bases; bases outside gene matches: 1. The germline gives CDR1 LGHNA, CDR2 YNFKEQ. CDR3 nucleotide sequence: TGTGCCAGCAGCCAAGATGGGACAGGGGGCTACAATGAGCAGTTCTTC. Translating gives CASSQDGTGGYNEQFF.